The clone carrying this T cell receptor beta chain was counted between two and nine times. This sample stems from a study of T cells after yellow fever vaccination. CDR1 and CDR2 (germline): LNHDA, SQIVND (reference sequence). The CDR3 runs 14 residues. The junction had 2 bases not matched to a gene; V was cut back by 4 bases and J by 0 bases. TCRdb fed the 5' RACE reads into MiXCR, producing one record per CDR3 protein. The sample consists of more than 300,000 distinct CDR3 sequences, approximately 12% of them appearing once. This TCR was recovered from a man between 18 and 29 years old who received the YFV17D yellow fever vaccine. The J gene is TRBJ1-2, the V gene TRBV19; 7 positions agree with TRBD1. The material sequenced was CD4+ T cells sorted from PBMCs, taken 45 days after the yellow fever booster vaccination. DNA for the CDR3: TGTGCCAGTAGTACCAGGGGGGCTAACTATGGCTACACCTTC. Its protein is CASSTRGANYGYTF.